These 9 T cell receptor beta chains were all obtained from the same sample, sequenced in a study of shared clonotypes between healthy human individuals. Clones were sequenced by immunoSEQ multiplex PCR, and TCRdb holds only the in-frame ones, with some missing. This table holds 2 million to 2.5 million clones, approximately 93% found once. Sequencing input: naive CD4+ T cells from PBMCs. Subset given: CD45RA+ positively selected. These receptors came from a man aged 18 to 30 in good health. Some clones in this sample may be carry-over from other donors' samples.

The chain combines TRBV2 with TRBJ2-7, with TRBD1 matching 11 bases. CDR1 and CDR2 (germline): SNHLY, FYNNEI. Trimming at V came to 5 bases and at J to 4 bases, leaving 10 bases not matched to a gene. The CDR3 has 16 amino acids. The chain's CDR3 is CASSSGQGGIGYEQYF. The CDR3 bases are TGTGCCAGCAGTTCGGGACAGGGGGGAATCGGGTACGAGCAGTACTTC.

This sequence joins TRBV6-5 and TRBJ2-3, with 11 positions matching TRBD1. Germline V lookup: CDR1 MNHEY, CDR2 SVGAGI. V was clipped by 4 bases and J by 2 bases; unmatched bases: 5. The CDR3 covers 16 residues. The CDR3: CASSSRTGGLTDTQYF. The CDR3 DNA reads TGTGCCAGCAGTTCCCGGACAGGGGGCCTCACAGATACGCAGTATTTT.

The chain combines TRBV6-5 with TRBJ2-7; 9 bases are shared with TRBD1. The CDR3 loop spans 15 amino acids. Per the germline V gene, CDR1 is MNHEY and CDR2 is SVGAGI. Germline trimming cut 8 bases from V and 2 bases from J; bases unmatched to any gene: 10. The CDR3 loop is CASYAPGQGTYEQYF. The DNA for the CDR3 is TGTGCCAGCTATGCCCCGGGACAGGGTACCTACGAGCAGTACTTC.

The gene calls are TRBV5-8 and TRBJ1-1; D is possibly TRBD1 (6 bases). Per germline, CDR1 SGHTS and CDR2 YDEGEE. Trimming shortened V by 3 bases and J by 1 base, and 16 bases separated the two germline ends. The CDR3 consists of 16 residues. CDR3 region: CASSSGYGGPNTEAFF. The CDR3 coding sequence is TGTGCCAGCAGCTCTGGCTATGGGGGGCCGAACACTGAAGCTTTCTTT.

The count of this clone is one. The rearrangement joins TRBV28 to TRBJ2-7; 7 bases map to TRBD2. This CDR3 has 15 residues. The V and J ends lost 3 bases and 2 bases, in that order; junction bases with no gene match: 7. Germline V gene lookup returns CDR1 MDHEN and CDR2 SYDVKM. The CDR3 nucleotides read TGTGCCAGCAGTTTTCGGGGGGTACCTACCTACGAGCAGTACTTC. Translated: CASSFRGVPTYEQYF.

The rearrangement uses TRBV11-3 and TRBJ2-3; TRBD1 aligns across 9 bases. CDR1 and CDR2 (germline): SGHNT, YENEEA. V lost 4 bases to trimming and J lost 1 base; unmatched junction nucleotides: 3. The CDR3 spans 15 residues. Here the CDR3 reads CASSSRDRGTDTQYF. The DNA for the CDR3 is TGTGCCAGCAGCTCCCGGGACAGGGGCACAGATACGCAGTATTTT.

The chain is built from TRBV11-2 and TRBJ2-7; D assignment may be TRBD1 or TRBD2 (5 bases each). CDR3 length equals 15 residues. The germline V and J ends were trimmed by 6 bases and 4 bases, with 19 bases remaining between them. Germline loops: CDR1 SGHAT, CDR2 FQNNGV. This CDR3 reads CASRRAGTGFYEQYF. CDR3 DNA: TGTGCCAGCAGACGCGCCGGGACCGGTTTTTACGAGCAGTACTTC.

The CDR3 loop reads CASSLSGAAVLRDNEQFF. CDR3 coding DNA: TGTGCCAGCAGCTTATCTGGGGCCGCGGTTCTTAGGGACAATGAGCAGTTCTTC. The chain recombines TRBV7-3 with TRBJ2-1; perhaps TRBD1 as D (5 bases). The CDR3 totals 18 residues. V lost 2 bases to trimming and J lost 5 bases, with 22 bases between them. CDR1 is SGHTA and CDR2 is FQGTGA in the germline V gene.

The chain employs TRBV14 and TRBJ1-2, with 10 bases aligning to TRBD1. J lost 0 bases, V lost 4 bases, and 2 bases had no gene match. CDR1 SGHDN and CDR2 FVKESK come from the germline V gene. The CDR3 is 15 residues long. CDR3 sequence (DNA): TGTGCCAGCAGCCCGGGACAGGGGCCTAACTATGGCTACACCTTC. This sequence encodes CASSPGQGPNYGYTF.